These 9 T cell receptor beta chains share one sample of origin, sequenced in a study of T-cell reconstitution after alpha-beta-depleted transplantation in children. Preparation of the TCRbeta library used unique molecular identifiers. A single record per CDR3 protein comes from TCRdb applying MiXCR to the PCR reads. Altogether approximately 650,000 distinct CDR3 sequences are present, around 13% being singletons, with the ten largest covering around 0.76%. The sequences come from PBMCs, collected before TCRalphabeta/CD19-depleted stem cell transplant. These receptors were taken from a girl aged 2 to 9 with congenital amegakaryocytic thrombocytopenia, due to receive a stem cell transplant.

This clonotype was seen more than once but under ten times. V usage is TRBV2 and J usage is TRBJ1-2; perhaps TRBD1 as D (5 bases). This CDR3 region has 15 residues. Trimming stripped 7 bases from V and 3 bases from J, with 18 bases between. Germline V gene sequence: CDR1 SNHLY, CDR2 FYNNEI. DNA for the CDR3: TGTGCCAGCATGGTTGCGGGACTTGAGGACTATGGCTACACCTTC. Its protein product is CASMVAGLEDYGYTF.

CDR3 sequence (DNA): TGTGCCAGCAGCTTAGTGCGGGGAGGGCTATCCTACGAGCAGTACTTC. As protein: CASSLVRGGLSYEQYF. The chain carries TRBV7-2 and TRBJ2-7; 7 bases align to TRBD2. The CDR3 totals 16 residues. V lost 1 base and J lost 1; bases outside the gene matches: 7. Germline loops: CDR1 SGHTA, CDR2 FQGNSA.

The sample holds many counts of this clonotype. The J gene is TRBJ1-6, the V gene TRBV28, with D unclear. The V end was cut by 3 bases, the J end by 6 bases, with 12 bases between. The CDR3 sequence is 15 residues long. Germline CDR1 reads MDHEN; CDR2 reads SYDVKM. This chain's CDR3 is CASSFMEVGNSPLHF. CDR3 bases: TGTGCCAGCAGTTTCATGGAGGTCGGTAATTCACCCCTCCACTTT.

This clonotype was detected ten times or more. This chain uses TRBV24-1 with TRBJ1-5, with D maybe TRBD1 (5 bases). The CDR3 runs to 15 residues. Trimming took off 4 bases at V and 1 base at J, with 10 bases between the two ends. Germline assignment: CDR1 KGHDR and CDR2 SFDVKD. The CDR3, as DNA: TGTGCCACCAGTGAGGCCCAGGGAAGCAATCAGCCCCAGCATTTT. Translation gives CATSEAQGSNQPQHF.

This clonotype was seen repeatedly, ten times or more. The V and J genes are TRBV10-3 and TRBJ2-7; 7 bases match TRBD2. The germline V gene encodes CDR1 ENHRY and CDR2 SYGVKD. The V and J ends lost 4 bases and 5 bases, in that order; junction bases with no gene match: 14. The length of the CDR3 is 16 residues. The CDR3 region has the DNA TGTGCCATCAGTGGCACTAGCGCTCGGGATATCAACGAGCAGTACTTC. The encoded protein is CAISGTSARDINEQYF.

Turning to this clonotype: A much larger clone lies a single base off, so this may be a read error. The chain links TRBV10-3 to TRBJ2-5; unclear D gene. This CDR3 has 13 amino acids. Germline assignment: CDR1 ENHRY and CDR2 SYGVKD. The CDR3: CVISEGNTRPQYF. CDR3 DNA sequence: TGTGTCATCAGTGAAGGCAACACTCGTCCCCAGTACTTC.

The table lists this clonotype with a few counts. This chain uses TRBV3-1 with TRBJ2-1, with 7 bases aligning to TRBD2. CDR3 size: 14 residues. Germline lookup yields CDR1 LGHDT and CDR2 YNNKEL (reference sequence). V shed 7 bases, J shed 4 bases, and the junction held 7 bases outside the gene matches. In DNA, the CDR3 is TGTGCCAGCATGGTAGCGGGCCAATACAATGAGCAGTTCTTC. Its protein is CASMVAGQYNEQFF.

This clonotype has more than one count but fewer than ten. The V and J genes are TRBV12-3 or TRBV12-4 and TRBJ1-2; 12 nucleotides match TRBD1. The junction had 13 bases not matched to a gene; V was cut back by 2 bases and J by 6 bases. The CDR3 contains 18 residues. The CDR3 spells CASSLRFRVGTGGDGYTF. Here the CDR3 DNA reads TGTGCCAGCAGTTTAAGGTTTCGAGTAGGGACAGGGGGCGATGGCTACACCTTC.

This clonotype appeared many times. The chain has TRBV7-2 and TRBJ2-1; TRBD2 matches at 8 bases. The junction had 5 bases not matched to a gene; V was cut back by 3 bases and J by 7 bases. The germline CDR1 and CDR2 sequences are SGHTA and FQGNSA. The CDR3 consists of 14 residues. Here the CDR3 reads CASSFTGGRNEQFF. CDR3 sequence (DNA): TGTGCCAGCAGCTTCACGGGAGGGAGGAATGAGCAGTTCTTC.